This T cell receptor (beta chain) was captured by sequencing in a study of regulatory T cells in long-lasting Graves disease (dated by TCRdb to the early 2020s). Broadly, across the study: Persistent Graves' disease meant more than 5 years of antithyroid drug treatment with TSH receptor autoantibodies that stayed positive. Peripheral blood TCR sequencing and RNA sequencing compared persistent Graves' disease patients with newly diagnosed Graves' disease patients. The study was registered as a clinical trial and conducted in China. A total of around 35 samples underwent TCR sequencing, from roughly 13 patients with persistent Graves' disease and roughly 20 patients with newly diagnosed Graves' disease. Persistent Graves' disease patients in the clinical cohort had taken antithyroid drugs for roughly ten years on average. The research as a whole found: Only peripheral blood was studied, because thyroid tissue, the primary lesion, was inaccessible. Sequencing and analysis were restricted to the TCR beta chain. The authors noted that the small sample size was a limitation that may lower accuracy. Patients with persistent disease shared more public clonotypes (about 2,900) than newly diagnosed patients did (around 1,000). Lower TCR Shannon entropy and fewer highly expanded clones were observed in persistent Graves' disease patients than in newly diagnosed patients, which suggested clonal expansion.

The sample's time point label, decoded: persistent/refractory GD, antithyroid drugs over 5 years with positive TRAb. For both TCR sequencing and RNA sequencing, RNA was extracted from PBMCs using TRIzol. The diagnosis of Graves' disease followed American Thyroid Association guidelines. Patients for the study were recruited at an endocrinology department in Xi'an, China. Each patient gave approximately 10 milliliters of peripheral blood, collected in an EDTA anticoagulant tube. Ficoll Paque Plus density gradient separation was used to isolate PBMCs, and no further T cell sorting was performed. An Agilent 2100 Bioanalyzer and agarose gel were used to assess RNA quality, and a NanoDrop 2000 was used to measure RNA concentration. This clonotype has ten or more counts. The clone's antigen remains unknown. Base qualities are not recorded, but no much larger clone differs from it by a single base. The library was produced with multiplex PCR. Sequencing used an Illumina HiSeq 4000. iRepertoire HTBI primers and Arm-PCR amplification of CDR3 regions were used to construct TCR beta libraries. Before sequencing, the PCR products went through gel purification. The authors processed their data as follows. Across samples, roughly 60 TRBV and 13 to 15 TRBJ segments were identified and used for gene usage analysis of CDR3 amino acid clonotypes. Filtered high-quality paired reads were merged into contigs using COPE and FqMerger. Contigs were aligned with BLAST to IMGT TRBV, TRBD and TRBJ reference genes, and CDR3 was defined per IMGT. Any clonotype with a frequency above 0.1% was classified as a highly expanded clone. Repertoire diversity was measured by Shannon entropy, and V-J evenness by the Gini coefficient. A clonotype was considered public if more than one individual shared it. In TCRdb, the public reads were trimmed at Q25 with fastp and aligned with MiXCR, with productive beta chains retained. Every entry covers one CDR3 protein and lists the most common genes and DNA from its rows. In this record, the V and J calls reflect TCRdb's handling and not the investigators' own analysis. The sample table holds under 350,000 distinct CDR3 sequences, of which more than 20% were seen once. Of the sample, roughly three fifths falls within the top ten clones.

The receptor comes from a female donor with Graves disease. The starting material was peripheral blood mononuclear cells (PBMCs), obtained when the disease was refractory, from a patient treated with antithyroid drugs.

In nucleotide form, the sequence is TGTGCCAGCAGCTTAGATGGGGGTTACAATGAGCAGTTCTTC. This yields the protein CASSLDGGYNEQFF. The chain was built from TRBV11-2 and TRBJ2-1; the D gene cannot be resolved beyond TRBD1 or TRBD2, each matching 5 bases. As encoded in the germline V gene, CDR1 is SGHAT while CDR2 is FQNNGV. The CDR3 holds 14 amino acids from the cysteine to the phenylalanine. Kept here is only the CDR3 DNA, which spans 42 bases and is read in frame from base 1. The junction carries 7 bases between V and J, which are trimmed by 0 bases and 4 bases respectively. Reference TRBV11-2 and TRBJ2-1 genes cover what lies past the CDR3, so the full variable domain is EAGVAQSPRYKIIEKRQSVAFWCNPISGHATLYWYQQILGQGPKLLIQFQNNGVVDDSQLPKDRFSAERLKGVDSTLKIQPAKLEDSAVYLCASSLDGGYNEQFFGPGTRLTVL.